One sample yielded the 27 T cell receptor beta chains listed below, sequenced in a study of OX40 agonist ivuxolimab in advanced cancers. Assay: immunoSEQ multiplex PCR; the TCRdb copy retains only in-frame clones and omits some. The profile shows around 2,600 clones, over 60% of them singletons. The starting material was CD4+ or CD8+ T cells sorted from blood, obtained in a trial of the OX40 agonist ivuxolimab. The receptors come from an adult with an advanced solid tumor such as melanoma, head and neck, liver or kidney cancer.

This chain uses TRBV18 with TRBJ1-3; D gene ambiguous. The V and J ends lost 2 bases and 4 bases respectively, with 12 bases between them. The V gene's germline CDR1 is KGHSH and CDR2 LQKENI. The CDR3 is made up of 15 amino acids. The CDR3 sequence: CASSPKSSEGNTIYF. The CDR3 nucleotides read TGTGCCAGCTCACCAAAGTCGAGTGAGGGAAACACCATATATTTT.

The chain recombines TRBV6-5 with TRBJ1-2; unclear D gene. Germline V gene sequence: CDR1 MNHEY, CDR2 SVGAGI. The CDR3 spans 13 residues. With 7 bases removed from V and 6 bases from J, the gap between germline ends came to 15 bases. CDR3 protein: CASTRLPEDGYTF. The CDR3 region has the DNA TGTGCCAGCACCCGCCTACCCGAGGATGGCTACACCTTC.

The V gene is TRBV25-1, the J gene TRBJ2-7, with D perhaps assigned TRBD1 or TRBD2 (7 bases each). V lost 4 bases and J 1 base, leaving 17 bases between the germline ends. Germline V gene lookup returns CDR1 MGHDK and CDR2 SYGVNS. This CDR3 is 16 amino acids long. The DNA of the CDR3 is TGTGCCAGCAGTGGGGCTGACAGGGAGGGATCCTACGAGCAGTACTTC. It yields the protein CASSGADREGSYEQYF.

This chain connects TRBV28 to TRBJ2-7; 10 positions match TRBD1. The germline V gene encodes CDR1 MDHEN and CDR2 SYDVKM. The CDR3 has 13 amino acids. The V gene end was trimmed by 10 bases and the J gene end by 4 bases; junction bases not matched to a gene: 7. Here the CDR3 DNA reads TGTGCCATGCGGGGGACAGGGGAATACGAGCAGTACTTC. Translating it yields CAMRGTGEYEQYF. The variable domain in full, with the rest retrieved from reference TRBV28 and TRBJ2-7, is DVKVTQSSRYLVKRTGEKVFLECVQDMDHENMFWYRQDPGLGLRLIYFSYDVKMKEKGDIPEGYSVSREKKERFSLILESASTNQTSMYLCAMRGTGEYEQYFGPGTRLTVT.

This clone is judged large. The V gene is TRBV4-1, the J gene TRBJ1-5; D remains ambiguous. The CDR3 runs 15 residues. The V gene's germline CDR1 is MGHRA and CDR2 YSYEKL. V lost 1 base, J lost 3 bases, and 10 bases lay in between. DNA of the CDR3: TGCGCCAGCAGCCAAGTTACGGCGAACAATCAGCCCCAGCATTTT. Its protein is CASSQVTANNQPQHF.

V gene TRBV28 combines with J gene TRBJ2-1; D remains unclear. Germline values: CDR1 MDHEN, CDR2 SYDVKM. Trimming took off 5 bases at V and 8 bases at J, with 22 bases between the two ends. The CDR3 totals 16 residues. This CDR3 is CASSPSPPSYNDEQFF. CDR3 sequence (DNA): TGTGCCAGCAGTCCTAGTCCACCAAGTTATAACGATGAGCAGTTCTTC. Supplemented by reference TRBV28 and TRBJ2-1, the full variable domain reads DVKVTQSSRYLVKRTGEKVFLECVQDMDHENMFWYRQDPGLGLRLIYFSYDVKMKEKGDIPEGYSVSREKKERFSLILESASTNQTSMYLCASSPSPPSYNDEQFFGPGTRLTVL.

This clone appeared once. V is TRBV28 and J is TRBJ1-4; TRBD1 matches at 11 bases. There are 16 residues in the CDR3. After removal of 2 bases from V and 3 bases from J, the junction contained 2 bases not matched to a gene. CDR1 is MDHEN and CDR2 is SYDVKM in the germline V gene. The CDR3 DNA is TGTGCCAGCAGTTTAAGGGGACAGGGGGCTAATGAAAAACTGTTTTTT. Amino acid sequence: CASSLRGQGANEKLFF.

The genes are TRBV6-5 and TRBJ1-5; tentative D call: TRBD1 (5 bases). Deletions cut 11 bases from V and 11 bases from J, with 16 bases between. The germline gives CDR1 MNHEY, CDR2 SVGAGI. The CDR3 is made up of 11 amino acids. The CDR3 DNA reads TGTGCCTCCTTAAGCGGGGGTGCCCAGCATTTT. This translates into CASLSGGAQHF.

This chain links TRBV1 with TRBJ2-2; the table calls TRBD1, which could not be checked here. TRBV1 is a listed pseudogene. The CDR3 runs to 15 residues. CDR3 sequence reads: CTSSQTGANTGELFF. The DNA of the CDR3 is TGCACCAGCAGCCAGACAGGGGCGAACACCGGGGAGCTGTTTTTT.

This clone was seen only once. This chain joins TRBV6-1 and TRBJ1-5; weak D call: TRBD1 (5 bases). V was shortened by 2 bases and J by 2 bases, with 10 bases between the two germline ends. CDR3 length: 15 amino acids. The germline V gene has CDR1 MNHNS and CDR2 SASEGT. The CDR3 coding sequence is TGTGCCAGCAGTGAACGGCAGGGAGGCAATCAGCCCCAGCATTTT. It specifies CASSERQGGNQPQHF.

This clone has more than one count but fewer than ten. V usage is TRBV7-8 and J usage is TRBJ2-1; D might be TRBD2 (7 bases). The CDR3 sequence is 14 residues long. V lost 8 bases, J lost 2 bases, and 13 bases lay in between. Germline-derived CDR1 and CDR2 are SGHVS and FQNEAQ. CDR3 loop: CASRGGGPYNEQFF. CDR3 DNA: TGTGCCAGCCGAGGGGGGGGCCCCTACAATGAGCAGTTCTTC.

This rearrangement joins TRBV7-2 to TRBJ2-3; D is ambiguous. Per germline, CDR1 SGHTA and CDR2 FQGNSA. The CDR3 length is 16 residues. V was shortened by 1 base and J by 0 bases, with 11 bases between the two germline ends. The CDR3 is CASSLVQRLSTDTQYF. The CDR3 DNA is TGTGCCAGCAGCTTAGTCCAGCGCCTTAGCACAGATACGCAGTATTTT.

This clone was detected once. V is TRBV9 and J is TRBJ1-3, with D perhaps TRBD1 (5 bases). The CDR3 extends over 15 amino acids. Trimming took off 5 bases at V and 0 bases at J, with 12 bases between the two ends. Germline V gives CDR1 SGDLS, CDR2 YYNGEE. CDR3 in DNA: TGTGCCAGCAGTGACGACAGAAACTCTGGAAACACCATATATTTT. This gives the protein CASSDDRNSGNTIYF.

The chain carries TRBV20-1 and TRBJ2-5; D is tentatively TRBD1 or TRBD2 (5 bases each). CDR3 length: 11 residues. V lost 2 bases, J lost 5 bases, and 6 bases lay in between. In germline, CDR1 is DFQATT, CDR2 SNEGSKA (reference sequence). For the CDR3, the DNA is TGCAGTGCTAGATGGGGGGAGACCCAGTACTTC. Amino acids: CSARWGETQYF.

The chain is built from TRBV27 and TRBJ1-5; no firm D call. Germline CDR1 reads MNHEY; CDR2 reads SMNVEV (reference sequence). Trimming took 2 bases from V and 7 from J, leaving 9 bases between them. The CDR3 covers 13 residues. CDR3 region: CASSLMGKQPQHF. The CDR3 nucleotides are TGTGCCAGCAGTTTAATGGGGAAACAGCCCCAGCATTTT.

J is TRBJ2-7 and V is TRBV7-2, with 9 bases that match TRBD2. In germline, CDR1 is SGHTA, CDR2 FQGNSA. The CDR3 contains 15 residues. Trimming cost V 1 base and J 1 base; bases outside gene matches: 2. The chain's CDR3 is CASSLELAGSYEQYF. CDR3 nucleotide sequence: TGTGCCAGCAGCTTAGAACTAGCGGGTTCCTACGAGCAGTACTTC.

The gene calls are TRBV30 and TRBJ2-7; TRBD1 is a possible D gene (5 bases). The CDR3 loop spans 13 amino acids. In germline, CDR1 is GTSNPN, CDR2 SVGIG (reference sequence). Trimming removed 2 bases at V and 0 bases at J, with 8 bases between. CDR3 amino acids: CAWSTGNSYEQYF. CDR3 DNA: TGTGCCTGGAGTACAGGAAACTCCTACGAGCAGTACTTC.

The CDR3 DNA follows: TGTGCCAGCAGCACAGGGTTTAGCAATCAGCCCCAGCATTTT. Its translation: CASSTGFSNQPQHF. This chain uses TRBV5-6 with TRBJ1-5; D is possibly TRBD1 (6 bases). This CDR3 has 14 amino acids. Germline-derived CDR1 and CDR2 are SGHDT and YYEEEE. Trimming took 4 bases from V and 0 from J, leaving 8 bases between them.

The rearrangement uses TRBV19 and TRBJ1-1; D remains ambiguous. V lost 5 bases and J lost 0, with 13 bases in between. Germline V lookup: CDR1 LNHDA, CDR2 SQIVND (reference sequence). This CDR3 is built from 15 residues. The DNA of the CDR3 is TGTGCCAGTAGTGAGGACCCCTTCATGAACACTGAAGCTTTCTTT. Its translation is CASSEDPFMNTEAFF.

The chain couples TRBV4-2 to TRBJ2-7, with 8 bases that match TRBD2. The CDR3 is made up of 15 amino acids. Germline CDR1 LGHNA, CDR2 YNFKEQ. After removal of 0 bases from V and 0 bases from J, the junction contained 1 base not matched to a gene. CDR3 DNA sequence: TGTGCCAGCAGCCAAGAGAGCGGGAGCTCCTACGAGCAGTACTTC. Translated, it gives CASSQESGSSYEQYF.

The rearrangement joins TRBV4-1 to TRBJ2-1; 9 bases map to TRBD1. V lost 2 bases and J lost 4; bases outside the gene matches: 3. The germline gives CDR1 MGHRA, CDR2 YSYEKL. CDR3 length: 15 residues. The CDR3 coding sequence is TGCGCCAGCAGCCAAAAACAGGGGGCTTACAATGAGCAGTTCTTC. It translates to CASSQKQGAYNEQFF.

The V call is TRBV19, the J call TRBJ2-7, with 9 bases fitting TRBD1. Germline trimming cut 2 bases from V and 5 bases from J; bases unmatched to any gene: 7. The CDR3 totals 15 residues. Germline lookup yields CDR1 LNHDA and CDR2 SQIVND (reference sequence). In DNA form, the CDR3 reads TGTGCCAGTAGTATAAAGGGACAGGGTGTTCACGAGCAGTACTTC. It specifies CASSIKGQGVHEQYF.

This chain joins TRBV21-1 and TRBJ2-1. TRBV21-1 is given as a pseudogene. This CDR3 is 12 amino acids long. The CDR3 region is CASTIPGPEQFF. CDR3 DNA sequence: TGTGCCAGCACCATACCGGGCCCCGAGCAGTTCTTC.

CDR3 amino acids: CASSLAGPGDQPQHF. The CDR3 coding sequence is TGTGCCAGCAGCTTAGCTGGGCCAGGGGATCAGCCCCAGCATTTT. This sequence joins TRBV7-9 and TRBJ1-5, with D tentatively TRBD1 (6 bases). The V end was cut by 0 bases, the J end by 5 bases, with 11 bases between. The germline gives CDR1 SEHNR, CDR2 FQNEAQ (reference sequence). This CDR3 is built from 15 residues.

V usage is TRBV6-5 and J usage is TRBJ1-1; TRBD1 agrees at 10 bases. Germline trimming cut 3 bases from V and 11 bases from J; bases unmatched to any gene: 15. Germline V gene data show CDR1 as MNHEY and CDR2 as SVGAGI. This CDR3 region has 16 residues. CDR3 residues: CASSYPPGTGVVHAFF. CDR3 DNA sequence: TGTGCCAGCAGTTATCCCCCCGGGACAGGGGTCGTACACGCTTTCTTT.

The chain combines TRBV29-1 with TRBJ2-6; D ambiguous. The V end lost 4 bases, the J end lost 5 bases, and 24 bases lay between the germline ends. Germline V lookup: CDR1 SQVTM, CDR2 ANQGSEA. This CDR3 has 18 residues. The CDR3 loop is CSVAVLVSIQSRANVLTF. Here the CDR3 DNA reads TGCAGCGTTGCAGTTTTAGTTAGCATACAAAGTCGGGCCAACGTCCTGACTTTC.

This clone was counted a single time. The CDR3 sequence: CASSLQGVQPQHF. The CDR3 DNA is TGTGCCAGCAGCCTACAGGGAGTTCAGCCCCAGCATTTT. The chain links TRBV7-2 to TRBJ1-5; D may be TRBD1 (6 bases). Germline values: CDR1 SGHTA, CDR2 FQGNSA. This CDR3 contains 13 residues. The V and J ends lost 5 bases and 6 bases respectively, with 11 bases between them.